The subject of this entry is one T cell receptor (beta chain). No cognate antigen has been identified for it. There are no base qualities to consult, and no much larger clone falls within one base. V is trimmed back by 1 base and J by 10 bases, and the junction contains 13 bases that no gene match accounts for. Based on the germline V gene, the CDR1 and CDR2 sequences are SGHVS and FNYEAQ. The CDR3 runs 16 residues from the cysteine to the phenylalanine. Kept here is only the CDR3 DNA, which spans 48 bases and is read in frame from base 1. This specimen belongs to a study of T cell repertoires in cytomegalovirus infection (dated by TCRdb to about 2019). For context, the study as a whole: Recently identified HLA-C-restricted CMV epitopes, whose presentation resists viral immunomodulation, were targeted by peptide stimulations together with well-studied HLA-B-restricted epitopes. The HLA type of each donor mattered for the analysis, because public TCR beta signatures pointed to carriage of CMV infection along with the matching HLA type.

The listed sequencing device is Illumina HiSeq 1500. TCRdb took the public reads, trimmed them with fastp at Q25, ran MiXCR for clone calling and kept in-frame beta chains. Each entry is one CDR3 protein sequence, shown with its most common DNA and genes. A total of some 480,000 distinct CDR3 sequences appear in this sample, 30% to 40% of them only once. 15% to 20% of the sample is held by the ten biggest clonotypes. In the paper's terms, the treatment or condition label means: in vitro stimulation with specific CMV peptide epitopes to enrich CMV-specific T cells. Broad study findings and their caveats: The ex vivo response was dominated by HLA-C-restricted CMV-specific TCR beta clonotypes, and the single most frequent clonotype in two of eight donors was supplied by these HLA-C-restricted clonotypes. In both this cohort and an independent cohort of over 350 donors, the cumulative frequency of public TCR beta family members distinguished carriers of CMV infection plus the relevant HLA type.

The TCR sequence derives from a human donor in good health (CMV status not recorded). Some clones in this sample may be carry-over from other donors' samples. The rearrangement joined TRBV7-6 to TRBJ2-1; 7 of the junction bases match TRBD2. The material sequenced was cultured PBMCs, taken from culture after CMV antigen stimulation. The DNA sequence is as follows: TGTGCCAGCAGCTTAGTTGGGTCTAGCGGCCCCAGGGAGCAGTTCTTC. It codes for CASSLVGSSGPREQFF.